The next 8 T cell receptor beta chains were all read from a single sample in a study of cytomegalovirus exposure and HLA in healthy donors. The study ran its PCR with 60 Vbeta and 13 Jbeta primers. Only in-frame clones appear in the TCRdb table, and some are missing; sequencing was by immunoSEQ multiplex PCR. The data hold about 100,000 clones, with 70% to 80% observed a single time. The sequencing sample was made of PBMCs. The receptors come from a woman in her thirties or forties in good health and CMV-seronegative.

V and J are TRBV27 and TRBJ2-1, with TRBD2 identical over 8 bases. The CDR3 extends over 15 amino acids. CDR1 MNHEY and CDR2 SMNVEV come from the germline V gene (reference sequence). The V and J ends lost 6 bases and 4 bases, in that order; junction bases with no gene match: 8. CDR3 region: CASRPLAGGYNEQFF. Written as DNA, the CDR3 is TGTGCCAGCAGACCCCTGGCGGGGGGTTACAATGAGCAGTTCTTC.

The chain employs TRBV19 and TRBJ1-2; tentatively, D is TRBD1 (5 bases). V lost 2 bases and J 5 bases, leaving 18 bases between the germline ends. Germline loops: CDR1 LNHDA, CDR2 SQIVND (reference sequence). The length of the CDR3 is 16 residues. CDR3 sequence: CASSISFGAGAYGYTF. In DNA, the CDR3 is TGTGCCAGTAGTATAAGTTTTGGGGCAGGAGCTTATGGCTACACCTTC.

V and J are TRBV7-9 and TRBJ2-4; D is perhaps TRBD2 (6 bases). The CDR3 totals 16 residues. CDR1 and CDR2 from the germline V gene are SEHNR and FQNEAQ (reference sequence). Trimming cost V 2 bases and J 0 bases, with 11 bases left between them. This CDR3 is CASSLLTGVAKNIQYF. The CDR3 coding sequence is TGTGCCAGCAGCTTACTGACGGGGGTAGCCAAAAACATTCAGTACTTC.

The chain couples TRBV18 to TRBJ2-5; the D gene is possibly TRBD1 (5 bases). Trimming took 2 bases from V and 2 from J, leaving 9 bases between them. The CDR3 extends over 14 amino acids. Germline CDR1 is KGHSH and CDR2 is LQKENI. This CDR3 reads CASSPGARQETQYF. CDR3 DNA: TGTGCCAGCTCACCAGGGGCGCGACAAGAGACCCAGTACTTC.

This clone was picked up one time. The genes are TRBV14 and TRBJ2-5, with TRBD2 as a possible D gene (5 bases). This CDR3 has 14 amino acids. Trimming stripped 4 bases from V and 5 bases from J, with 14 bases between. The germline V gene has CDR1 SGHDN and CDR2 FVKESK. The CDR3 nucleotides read TGTGCCAGCAGCCCCCGGACTGGGTGGGAGACCCAGTACTTC. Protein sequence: CASSPRTGWETQYF.

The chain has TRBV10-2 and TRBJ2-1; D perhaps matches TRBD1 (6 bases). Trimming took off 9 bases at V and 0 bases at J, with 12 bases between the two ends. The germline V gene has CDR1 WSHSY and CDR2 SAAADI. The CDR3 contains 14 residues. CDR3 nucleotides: TGCGCCAGTAAGAGGACAGTCTCCTACAATGAGCAGTTCTTC. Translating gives CASKRTVSYNEQFF.

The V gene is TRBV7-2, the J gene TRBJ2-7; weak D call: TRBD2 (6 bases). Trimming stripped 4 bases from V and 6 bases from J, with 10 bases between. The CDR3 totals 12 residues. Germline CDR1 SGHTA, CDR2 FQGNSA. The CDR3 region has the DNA TGTGCCAGCAGCTGGACGGAGGGCGAGCAGTACTTC. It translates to CASSWTEGEQYF.

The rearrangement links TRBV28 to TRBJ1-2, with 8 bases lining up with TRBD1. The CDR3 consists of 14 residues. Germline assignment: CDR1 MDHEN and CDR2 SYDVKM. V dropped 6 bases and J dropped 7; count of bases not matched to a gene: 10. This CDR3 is CASSRQGLLGGYTF. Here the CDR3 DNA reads TGTGCCAGCAGCAGACAGGGGCTGTTGGGTGGCTACACCTTC.